This T cell receptor (beta chain) was sequenced during a study of T cell responses to AZD1222 COVID-19 vaccine. As regards this clone: Other DNA variants within this sample encode the same CDR3.

This CDR3 contains 14 residues. V gave up 6 bases and J gave up 3 bases; unmatched junction bases: 5. Germline V lookup: CDR1 SGHKS, CDR2 YYEKEE (reference sequence). Repertoires were generated with immunoSEQ multiplex PCR, while TCRdb's copy carries only in-frame clones and drops some. The sample lists about 120,000 clones, around 92% occurring once. The V and J genes are TRBV5-5 and TRBJ2-5; the match to TRBD2 covers 10 bases. This specimen consisted of peripheral blood, obtained on day 0 of AZD1222 vaccination. This sequence originates from an adult in good health. The CDR3 protein is CASNSLAGEETQYF. DNA of the CDR3: TGTGCCAGCAACTCCCTAGCGGGGGAAGAGACCCAGTACTTC. Full variable domain (missing parts from reference TRBV5-5 and TRBJ2-5): DAGVTQSPTHLIKTRGQQVTLRCSPISGHKSVSWYQQVLGQGPQFIFQYYEKEERGRGNFPDRFSARQFPNYSSELNVNALLLGDSALYLCASNSLAGEETQYFGPGTRLLVL.